This T cell receptor beta chain emerged from a study of T-cell memory formation after mild COVID-19 (dated by TCRdb to the early 2020s). Describing the broader study: TCR sequence clusters from the two donors were largely donor specific. T-cell clones expanding and contracting after mild COVID-19 in a couple of donors were tracked by longitudinal TCRalpha and TCRbeta repertoire sequencing. Two young, previously healthy adult volunteers made up the cohort, one male and one female. Overall study outcomes, separate from this receptor: Contracting CD4+ clones were located mainly in the CM and EM memory subsets, whereas CD8+ clones were found to be enriched in EMRA. Some responding clones were found in pre-infection memory, which suggests that pre-existing cross-reactive memory T cells took part in the SARS-CoV-2 response. SARS-CoV-2 specificity of the second-wave clones peaking on day 37 was not confirmed. Balanced CD4/CD8 phenotypes were observed for clones contracting from day 15 to 85, whereas a bias towards CD4+ was observed for a second wave of clones expanding from day 15 to 37. Only a couple of mild cases were covered in the study, and larger cohorts including severe cases with pre-infection samples were considered necessary.

Ficoll-Paque density gradient centrifugation was the method used to isolate PBMCs. TCRdb lists the instrument as Illumina NovaSeq 6000. TCRalpha and TCRbeta cDNA libraries were constructed by 5'RACE with constant-segment primers, with sample barcodes and unique molecular identifiers being introduced. Trizol reagent was used to extract RNA from every sample. Library amplification was performed in two PCR steps, and a second sample barcode and Illumina TruSeq adapters were introduced in the second step. Sequencing of the libraries was done on an Illumina NovaSeq, producing 2 x 150 bp paired-end reads. The paper's processing steps were these. Demultiplexing of reads and collapsing into UMI-guided consensus sequences were performed with migec v1.2.7. Using mixcr v2.1.11, UMI consensuses were aligned to TRA and TRB V and J templates and then assembled into clonotypes. A clonotype was counted as expanded or contracted only if both edgeR and NoisET called the change significant, with noise models trained on biological replicates. For edgeR calls, the thresholds were a false discovery rate-adjusted p below 0.01 and a log2 fold-change of 1. As an exploratory analysis of dynamics, max-normalized trajectories of the 1000 most abundant clonotypes were examined by PCA with hierarchical clustering. Separately sequenced CD4+ and CD8+ repertoires were used to assign a CD4 or CD8 phenotype to each responding clone. TCRdb reanalyzed the raw reads on its own, using fastp at Q25 for trimming and MiXCR for clone calling, and kept in-frame beta chains. Rows are unified per CDR3 protein, each entry keeping the most common DNA and genes. The V and J calls reflect TCRdb's pipeline rather than the authors' work. Across this sample there are some 150,000 distinct CDR3 sequences, with about 14% seen only once. The ten largest clones add up to under 30% of the sample.

A remark on this clonotype: Its antigen remains undetermined. The sample holds no much larger clone one base away, and base qualities are not on file.

Sequenced material: PBMCs or a T cell subset sorted from them (not recorded which). This receptor was obtained from an adult woman who had mild COVID-19 (a few samples of this study predate the infection). The sample titles of this study are shuffled in the database, so cell type and time point are left out; the donor was told from shared clones.

The CDR3 amino acid sequence is: CSVNYDGHPYEQYF. The sequence in DNA is TGCAGCGTTAACTACGATGGGCACCCCTACGAGCAGTACTTC. The sequence links TRBV29-1 to TRBJ2-7, with the D segment identity uncertain. V is pared back by 5 bases and J by 2 bases, with 16 bases lying between the germline termini. The cysteine opens and the phenylalanine closes a CDR3 of 14 amino acids. Only the CDR3 DNA stays, 42 bases, in frame from base 1. The CDR1 and CDR2 encoded by the germline V gene are SQVTM and ANQGSEA.